What follows describes a single TCR beta chain. Per the study methods: The authors estimated nucleated cell counts from reference gene primer amplification. TCRdb keeps only in-frame clones here, not all; method: immunoSEQ multiplex PCR. V and J calls and clone size come straight from that table; D and trimming were deduced from the DNA. Of 300,000 or so clones in the sample, 70% to 90% were seen once. Germline V gene data show CDR1 as SGHRS and CDR2 as YFSETQ. V was shortened by 4 bases and J by 3 bases, with 13 bases between the two germline ends. The CDR3 totals 14 residues. The sample is drawn from a study of blood T cell repertoires in COVID-19. Study-wide context: T cells, B-cell-depleted T cells, or PBMCs supplied cDNA or gDNA.

Enrolled through a virtual design, the participants were between 18 and 89 years of age and came from some 25 US areas. The origin of this receptor is a woman aged 40 to 49 with acute COVID-19. The V gene is TRBV5-1, the J gene TRBJ1-2; D perhaps matches TRBD1 (5 bases). Sequences were obtained from PBMCs or T cells enriched from blood (not recorded which). CDR3 in amino acids: CASSPSGGDYGYTF. CDR3 sequence (DNA): TGCGCCAGCAGCCCATCTGGGGGGGACTATGGCTACACCTTC.